Listed here are 25 T cell receptor beta chains from one sample, sequenced in a study of blood T cell repertoires in COVID-19. TCRdb's table, derived via immunoSEQ multiplex PCR, lists solely in-frame clones and lacks some. The sample lists around 270,000 clones; about 89% were seen once. The sequenced sample was peripheral blood. All receptors derive from a man under 40 with acute or convalescent COVID-19.

This clone was detected only a few times. The J gene is TRBJ1-1, the V gene TRBV4-1; 7 nucleotides line up with TRBD1. J lost 1 base, V lost 4 bases, and 9 bases had no gene match. The CDR3 has 16 residues. Germline CDR1 is MGHRA and CDR2 is YSYEKL. CDR3 residues: CASSLDRVGSNTEAFF. CDR3 in DNA: TGCGCCAGCAGCCTAGACAGGGTAGGGTCGAACACTGAAGCTTTCTTT.

As DNA, the CDR3 is TGCGCCAGCAGCCCTGCTGGGGACAGGGGGCTCTATGGCTACACCTTC. It translates to CASSPAGDRGLYGYTF. The rearrangement joins TRBV5-1 to TRBJ1-2, with TRBD1 matching over 12 bases. Looked up from germline, CDR1 is SGHRS and CDR2 is YFSETQ. The CDR3 is 16 amino acids. V shed 4 bases, J shed 4 bases, and the junction held 8 bases outside the gene matches.

This chain joins TRBV14 and TRBJ1-6, with D hard to call. This CDR3 is built from 15 residues. Germline V CDR1 and CDR2: SGHDN, FVKESK. Deletions cut 0 bases from V and 9 bases from J, with 12 bases between. The CDR3, as DNA: TGTGCCAGCAGCCAAGACTCAGGCCTAATTTCACCCCTCCACTTT. As protein: CASSQDSGLISPLHF.

This clone was observed once. Other DNA sequences within the sample encode an identical CDR3. The V call is TRBV3-1 (or the pseudogene TRBV3-2), the J call TRBJ2-5; no clear D. Germline V gene sequence: CDR1 LGHDT, CDR2 YNNKEL (reference sequence). Between the trimmed V and J ends, which lost 3 bases and 5 bases, there was a span of 4 bases. This CDR3 has 11 residues. CDR3 bases: TGTGCCAGCAGCCACCTGGAGACCCAGTACTTC. This gives the protein CASSHLETQYF.

J is TRBJ1-6 and V is TRBV14; D unresolved. The CDR3 extends over 15 amino acids. Germline V gene sequence: CDR1 SGHDN, CDR2 FVKESK. V was cut by 0 bases and J by 7 bases, with 10 bases left in between. The CDR3 DNA follows: TGTGCCAGCAGCCAAGAGAACATCCCCAATTCACCCCTCCACTTT. Amino acids: CASSQENIPNSPLHF.

For this clone: The junction departs from germline at one end; a sequencing error may be responsible. The chain uses TRBV24-1 and TRBJ1-5; TRBD1 is a possible D gene (6 bases). Germline V gene lookup returns CDR1 KGHDR and CDR2 SFDVKD. The CDR3 covers 15 residues. This CDR3 reads CATSESQGQNLPQHF. Written as DNA, the CDR3 is TGTGCCACCAGTGAAAGTCAAGGACAGAATCTGCCCCAGCATTTT.

The V gene is TRBV7-8, the J gene TRBJ1-2, with 7 nucleotides matching TRBD1. CDR1 is SGHVS and CDR2 is FQNEAQ in the germline V gene. This CDR3 contains 17 residues. Trimming cost V 2 bases and J 4 bases; bases outside gene matches: 13. The CDR3 sequence: CASSLIGGQYSGYGYTF. The CDR3 nucleotides read TGTGCCAGCAGCTTAATTGGGGGACAGTACTCAGGCTATGGCTACACCTTC.

V gene TRBV30 combines with J gene TRBJ2-1; 14 bases agree with TRBD2. J lost 10 bases, V lost 3 bases, and 8 bases had no gene match. Germline V lookup: CDR1 GTSNPN, CDR2 SVGIG (reference sequence). This CDR3 comprises 15 residues. CDR3 region: CAWSGKGLAGVEQFF. DNA for the CDR3: TGTGCCTGGAGCGGAAAGGGACTAGCGGGAGTAGAGCAGTTCTTC.

The chain is built from TRBV10-1 and TRBJ1-5; tentative D call: TRBD1 (5 bases). The CDR3 has 13 residues. V was trimmed by 0 bases and J by 6 bases, leaving 6 bases between them. From germline, CDR1 is WNHNN and CDR2 SYGVQD (reference sequence). The CDR3 DNA reads TGCGCCAGCAGTGAGTCGGGGCCTCAGCCCCAGCATTTT. Amino acids: CASSESGPQPQHF.

The gene calls are TRBV4-1 and TRBJ2-3, with a tentative D call TRBD1 (6 bases). This CDR3 is 14 amino acids long. V was shortened by 4 bases and J by 5 bases, with 13 bases between the two germline ends. Germline values: CDR1 MGHRA, CDR2 YSYEKL. This CDR3 reads CASSRWGPGDTQYF. The CDR3 bases are TGCGCCAGCAGCCGTTGGGGGCCGGGAGATACGCAGTATTTT.

The genes are TRBV7-2 and TRBJ2-7; 11 bases are a match to TRBD1. Germline V gives CDR1 SGHTA, CDR2 FQGNSA. The V segment lost 5 bases and the J segment 6 bases; nucleotides outside the gene matches: 9. The CDR3 spans 15 residues. Here the CDR3 DNA reads TGTGCCAGCAGCGGGCGGGACAGGGGGGTAGGCGAGCAGTACTTC. As protein: CASSGRDRGVGEQYF.

To note about this clone: The same CDR3 arises from other DNA sequences in this sample as well. The rearrangement links TRBV5-5 to TRBJ1-1; 7 bases align to TRBD1. CDR3 length: 14 amino acids. V lost 4 bases and J lost 1; bases outside the gene matches: 4. Germline loops: CDR1 SGHKS, CDR2 YYEKEE (reference sequence). The CDR3: CASSPGTENTEAFF. CDR3 sequence (DNA): TGTGCCAGCAGCCCTGGGACAGAGAACACTGAAGCTTTCTTT.

The V call is TRBV3-1 (or the pseudogene TRBV3-2), the J call TRBJ1-4; D perhaps matches TRBD1 (6 bases). Per germline, CDR1 LGHDT and CDR2 YNNKEL (reference sequence). This CDR3 has 15 amino acids. The V and J ends lost 4 bases and 5 bases respectively, with 14 bases between them. This chain's CDR3 is CASSPRGALNEKLFF. CDR3 in DNA: TGTGCCAGCAGCCCTCGGGGGGCCTTAAATGAAAAACTGTTTTTT.

This sequence joins TRBV7-9 and TRBJ2-7, with a possible D match to TRBD1 (6 bases). The CDR3 covers 14 residues. Germline CDR1 and CDR2: SEHNR and FQNEAQ (reference sequence). Trimming removed 2 bases from V and 2 bases from J, with 10 bases in between. CDR3 protein: CASSLLGHTYEQYF. The CDR3 region has the DNA TGTGCCAGCAGCTTATTGGGACACACCTACGAGCAGTACTTC.

The chain couples TRBV3-1 (or the pseudogene TRBV3-2) to TRBJ1-2; a possible D gene is TRBD1 (5 bases). The CDR3 consists of 15 residues. Germline loops: CDR1 LGHDT, CDR2 YNNKEL (reference sequence). The V and J ends lost 4 bases and 1 base respectively, with 13 bases between them. CDR3 region: CASSRSGGNNYGYTF. DNA for the CDR3: TGTGCCAGCAGCCGCTCTGGGGGGAATAACTATGGCTACACCTTC.

The chain employs TRBV5-1 and TRBJ2-2; D is uncertain. Looked up from germline, CDR1 is SGHRS and CDR2 is YFSETQ. The ends were cut back, 2 bases at V and 1 base at J, with 9 bases in the middle. The CDR3 length is 15 residues. The CDR3 DNA sequence: TGCGCCAGCAGCTTCCCACGCGGGAACACCGGGGAGCTGTTTTTT. Translating it yields CASSFPRGNTGELFF.

The chain is built from TRBV18 and TRBJ1-1; D is undetermined. CDR1 and CDR2 from the germline V gene are KGHSH and LQKENI. This CDR3 has 14 amino acids. Trimming removed 6 bases from V and 1 base from J, with 12 bases in between. DNA of the CDR3: TGTGCCAGCTCGCTCACCCAGGAGAACACTGAAGCTTTCTTT. Amino acid sequence: CASSLTQENTEAFF.

The CDR3: CASALLLGNEQYF. CDR3 bases: TGTGCCAGCGCCCTACTGCTAGGAAACGAGCAGTACTTC. The chain links TRBV7-3 to TRBJ2-7; D ambiguous. The CDR3 is made up of 13 amino acids. The ends were cut back, 8 bases at V and 5 bases at J, with 16 bases in the middle. From germline, CDR1 is SGHTA and CDR2 FQGTGA.

V is TRBV6-2 or TRBV6-3 and J is TRBJ1-2, with a weak D call TRBD1 (6 bases). Germline V gene sequence: CDR1 MNHEY, CDR2 SVGEGT. The CDR3 spans 17 residues. V was shortened by 2 bases and J by 0 bases, with 16 bases between the two germline ends. CDR3 region: CASSYPTGLTANYGYTF. The CDR3 coding sequence is TGTGCCAGCAGTTACCCGACAGGACTGACAGCTAACTATGGCTACACCTTC.

The rearrangement uses TRBV27 and TRBJ1-2; D is unclear. The V and J ends lost 3 bases and 2 bases respectively, with 10 bases between them. The germline gives CDR1 MNHEY, CDR2 SMNVEV (reference sequence). There are 14 residues in the CDR3. The CDR3 DNA sequence: TGTGCCAGCAGTTTCTCCCAGACAAACTATGGCTACACCTTC. Protein: CASSFSQTNYGYTF.

This chain connects TRBV28 to TRBJ2-7; D possibly corresponds to TRBD1 (5 bases). The CDR3 length is 12 residues. Germline V gene data show CDR1 as MDHEN and CDR2 as SYDVKM. Trimming stripped 8 bases from V and 8 bases from J, with 16 bases between. CDR3 coding DNA: TGTGCCAGCGGGGCAGTACCCTTCAAGCAGTACTTC. It encodes CASGAVPFKQYF.

V gene TRBV4-2 combines with J gene TRBJ2-2; 11 bases match TRBD2. Trimming cost V 0 bases and J 4 bases; bases outside gene matches: 4. The length of the CDR3 is 17 residues. The germline CDR1 and CDR2 sequences are LGHNA and YNFKEQ. The CDR3 nucleotides read TGTGCCAGCAGCCAAGACGGAACTAGCGGGGGCACCGGGGAGCTGTTTTTT. Translating it yields CASSQDGTSGGTGELFF.

CDR3 protein: CASSLDWPEINEQFF. CDR3 nucleotide sequence: TGTGCCAGCAGCTTAGACTGGCCCGAAATAAATGAGCAGTTCTTC. V gene TRBV11-2 combines with J gene TRBJ2-1; D is uncertain. The CDR3 is 15 amino acids. The V end was cut by 0 bases, the J end by 7 bases, with 13 bases between. Germline CDR1 is SGHAT and CDR2 is FQNNGV.

The rearrangement uses TRBV6-5 and TRBJ1-2; D remains ambiguous. The CDR3 is made up of 16 amino acids. The germline gives CDR1 MNHEY, CDR2 SVGAGI. With 0 bases removed from V and 3 bases from J, the gap between germline ends came to 14 bases. The CDR3 DNA reads as TGTGCCAGCAGTTACTCTACCCCGGGGTCCCACTATGGCTACACCTTC. Its protein product is CASSYSTPGSHYGYTF.

The V call is TRBV5-4, the J call TRBJ2-2; tentative D call: TRBD2 (6 bases). The V gene's germline CDR1 is SGHNT and CDR2 YYREEE (reference sequence). Trimming cost V 1 base and J 1 base, with 8 bases left between them. The CDR3 totals 15 residues. The CDR3 sequence is CASSLLSGNTGELFF. The DNA of the CDR3 is TGTGCCAGCAGCTTGCTTAGCGGGAACACCGGGGAGCTGTTTTTT.